Reported below is one T cell receptor (beta chain). Its antigen is undetermined. CDR3 length: 14 residues. V lost 8 bases, J lost 6 bases, and 10 bases stayed unmatched. Germline CDR1 MNHEY, CDR2 SVGAGI. The record originates from a study of blood T cells in healthy people across ages. Study results and limitations: TCR beta diversity, measured per million T cells, fell in a roughly linear way with age.

Then a second PCR, running roughly 7 to 12 cycles, was carried out with a sample-barcoded 5' primer and a J-beta primer mix. TCRdb itself ran the 5' RACE reads through MiXCR, one entry per CDR3 protein. Here the sample spans around 940,000 distinct CDR3 sequences, just over 50% being singletons. Source material: blood. The clonotype originates from a woman between 55 and 75 years old in good health. The J gene is TRBJ2-4, the V gene TRBV6-5, with TRBD1 matching 7 bases. DNA of the CDR3: TGTGCCAGCTGTCTTAGGGGGCCCGGAAACATTCAGTACTTC. This gives the protein CASCLRGPGNIQYF.